Given below is one T cell receptor beta chain in context. No antigen is known for it. The V and J ends lost 5 bases and 7 bases, in that order; junction bases with no gene match: 18. The CDR3 length is 18 residues. Germline CDR1 reads SEHNR; CDR2 reads FQNEAQ (reference sequence). This sample stems from a study of cytomegalovirus exposure and HLA in healthy donors. The repertoire was sequenced with immunoSEQ multiplex PCR; TCRdb's copy has only in-frame clones and lacks some. The sample shows 150,000 to 200,000 clones, approximately 89% of them seen only once. Study-wide results and caveats: Whilst most TCR sequences proved rare, a subset of public TCRs occurred across many donors. The study listed about 150 cytomegalovirus-associated TCR beta chains. A few CMV-associated chains were confirmed in vitro to be specific for CMV antigens.

An approximately 130-subject validation cohort, separate from the roughly 670-subject first cohort, supplied the donors. The receptor was isolated from a woman younger than 35 in good health and CMV-seropositive. The chain uses TRBV7-9 and TRBJ2-1; 9 bases align to TRBD2. Sequences were obtained from PBMCs. DNA of the CDR3: TGTGCCAGCAGCCCCCGGAGGGGGCGGGAGGGACCGGGAAATGAGCAGTTCTTC. Protein sequence: CASSPRRGREGPGNEQFF. Complete variable domain (other parts from reference TRBV7-9 and TRBJ2-1): DTGVSQNPRHKITKRGQNVTFRCDPISEHNRLYWYRQTLGQGPEFLTYFQNEAQLEKSRLLSDRFSAERPKGSFSTLEIQRTEQGDSAMYLCASSPRRGREGPGNEQFFGPGTRLTVL.